The 8 T cell receptor beta chains below all came from one sample that was sequenced in a study of cytomegalovirus exposure and HLA in healthy donors. The PCR used 60 Vbeta and 13 Jbeta primers. Clones were sequenced by immunoSEQ multiplex PCR, and TCRdb holds only the in-frame ones, with some missing. The profile shows 210,000 or so clones, approximately 88% of them singletons. The sample was PBMCs. The source is a boy aged 2 to 10 in good health and CMV-seronegative.

The V call is TRBV11-2, the J call TRBJ2-1, with 9 bases that match TRBD1. The length of the CDR3 is 15 residues. V trimming: 3 bases; J trimming: 3 bases; junction bases outside the gene matches: 3. The germline gives CDR1 SGHAT, CDR2 FQNNGV. The CDR3 sequence is CASSFGQGSYNEQFF. The CDR3 bases are TGTGCCAGCAGCTTCGGACAGGGGAGCTACAATGAGCAGTTCTTC.

In its sample, this clone was seen once. The J gene is TRBJ1-2, the V gene TRBV15, with 8 positions matching TRBD1. The CDR3 loop spans 18 amino acids. From germline, CDR1 is LNHNV and CDR2 YYDKDF (reference sequence). Trimming removed 0 bases from V and 2 bases from J; junction bases left unmatched: 11. CDR3: CATSRDQGQGPGNYGYTF. CDR3 nucleotides: TGTGCCACCAGCAGAGATCAAGGACAGGGCCCGGGGAACTATGGCTACACCTTC.

The rearrangement links TRBV6-6 to TRBJ2-1; perhaps TRBD1 as D (6 bases). The length of the CDR3 is 15 residues. V was shortened by 0 bases and J by 10 bases, with 16 bases between the two germline ends. Germline CDR1 MNHNY, CDR2 SVGAGI (reference sequence). Here the CDR3 DNA reads TGTGCCAGCAGTTACTCCTTAGGGACACAGAAGGAGCAGTTCTTC. It yields the protein CASSYSLGTQKEQFF.

This clone showed up just a few times. V usage is TRBV5-4 and J usage is TRBJ2-2; the match to TRBD2 covers 9 bases. V lost 4 bases, J lost 1 base, and 5 bases stayed unmatched. This CDR3 has 16 residues. CDR1 is SGHNT, CDR2 YYREEE, per germline (reference sequence). This chain's CDR3 is CASSERLAVNTGELFF. In nucleotides, the CDR3 is TGTGCCAGCAGCGAAAGACTAGCGGTGAACACCGGGGAGCTGTTTTTT. The whole variable domain, remainder taken from reference TRBV5-4 and TRBJ2-2, is ETGVTQSPTHLIKTRGQQVTLRCSSQSGHNTVSWYQQALGQGPQFIFQYYREEENGRGNFPPRFSGLQFPNYSSELNVNALELDDSALYLCASSERLAVNTGELFFGEGSRLTVL.

This clone occurred once. J is TRBJ1-2 and V is TRBV6-1; D may be TRBD1 (6 bases). This CDR3 contains 16 residues. Between the trimmed V and J ends, which lost 0 bases and 4 bases, there was a span of 15 bases. Germline CDR1 is MNHNS and CDR2 is SASEGT. As DNA, the CDR3 is TGTGCCAGCAGTGAAGCAAAGATCGGACAGCTCTATGGCTACACCTTC. The encoded protein is CASSEAKIGQLYGYTF.

This clone showed up just a few times. The chain recombines TRBV7-9 with TRBJ2-3; D remains unclear. The V end was cut by 4 bases, the J end by 1 base, with 6 bases between. CDR1 is SEHNR and CDR2 is FQNEAQ in the germline V gene (reference sequence). CDR3 size: 13 residues. The CDR3 reads CASSSSRTDTQYF. The CDR3 DNA is TGTGCCAGCAGCTCCTCCCGCACAGATACGCAGTATTTT.

The V and J genes are TRBV2 and TRBJ2-2; 7 positions match TRBD1. Germline loops: CDR1 SNHLY, CDR2 FYNNEI. The length of the CDR3 is 15 residues. Trimming removed 4 bases from V and 5 bases from J; junction bases left unmatched: 7. CDR3 protein: CASSADRDITGELFF. In nucleotides, the CDR3 is TGTGCCAGCAGTGCTGACAGGGATATAACCGGGGAGCTGTTTTTT.

The chain combines TRBV2 with TRBJ1-1, with 12 bases that match TRBD1. Germline CDR1 and CDR2: SNHLY and FYNNEI. V dropped 2 bases and J dropped 7; count of bases not matched to a gene: 5. The CDR3 has 15 residues. CDR3 coding DNA: TGTGCCAGCAGTGAATGGGGGACAGGGGGCAATGAAGCTTTCTTT. Its protein is CASSEWGTGGNEAFF.